The 5 T cell receptor beta chains reported below all come from one sample, sequenced in a study of technical replicates of blood from a few donors (dated by TCRdb to the late 2010s). To prepare the library, the immunoSEQ multiplex PCR assay was applied. TCRdb's version of the immuneACCESS table is confined to in-frame rearrangements and falls short of the full clone set. An unresolved V gene accounts for under half of the shortfall where checked; the remainder is of unknown origin. The sample table records 60,000 to 80,000 clones; 70% to 90% of these occur just once. The biggest ten clones account for about 5.1% of the sample. The sequenced material came from PBMCs. All receptors derive from a human donor in good health. Some clones in this sample may be carry-over from other donors' samples.

J is TRBJ2-3 and V is TRBV6-1, with 8 positions matching TRBD1. V was clipped by 4 bases and J by 2 bases; unmatched bases: 5. Germline assignment: CDR1 MNHNS and CDR2 SASEGT. The CDR3 sequence is 15 residues long. The CDR3 region is CASSGTGQDTDTQYF. CDR3 DNA: TGTGCCAGCAGTGGAACGGGACAGGACACAGATACGCAGTATTTT.

The genes are TRBV9 and TRBJ2-1; 8 bases map to TRBD2. Per germline, CDR1 SGDLS and CDR2 YYNGEE. J was trimmed by 7 bases and V by 0 bases; bases with no gene match: 6. This CDR3 spans 15 amino acids. The chain's CDR3 is CASSVDSGGNNEQFF. As DNA, the CDR3 is TGTGCCAGCAGCGTAGACAGCGGGGGAAATAATGAGCAGTTCTTC.

This clone has just a few counts. The rearrangement joins TRBV14 to TRBJ1-1; 8 bases match TRBD1. The germline gives CDR1 SGHDN, CDR2 FVKESK. The CDR3 loop spans 17 amino acids. With 2 bases clipped from V and 0 bases from J, the junction kept 8 bases outside the gene matches. The CDR3 protein is CASSQPLRQGMNTEAFF. Written as DNA, the CDR3 is TGTGCCAGCAGCCAACCTCTCAGACAGGGGATGAACACTGAAGCTTTCTTT.

Written as DNA, the CDR3 is TGTGCCAGCAGCTATAGCGGGGGTCACACAGATACGCAGTATTTT. It specifies CASSYSGGHTDTQYF. The chain has TRBV7-8 and TRBJ2-3; 9 bases match TRBD2. CDR3 length: 15 amino acids. Trimming cost V 4 bases and J 2 bases; bases outside gene matches: 4. Germline V gene lookup returns CDR1 SGHVS and CDR2 FQNEAQ. Together with reference TRBV7-8 and TRBJ2-3, the CDR3 gives the full variable domain: GAGVSQSPRYKVAKRGQDVALRCDPISGHVSLFWYQQALGQGPEFLTYFQNEAQLDKSGLPSDRFFAERPEGSVSTLKIQRTQQEDSAVYLCASSYSGGHTDTQYFGPGTRLTVL.

The chain has TRBV7-9 and TRBJ1-5; unclear D gene. The CDR3 extends over 14 amino acids. V shed 1 base and J shed 7 bases, with 11 bases lying between them. Per germline, CDR1 SEHNR and CDR2 FQNEAQ (reference sequence). This CDR3 is CASSLDGVGQPQHF. The CDR3, as DNA: TGTGCCAGCAGCTTAGACGGGGTGGGACAGCCCCAGCATTTT.